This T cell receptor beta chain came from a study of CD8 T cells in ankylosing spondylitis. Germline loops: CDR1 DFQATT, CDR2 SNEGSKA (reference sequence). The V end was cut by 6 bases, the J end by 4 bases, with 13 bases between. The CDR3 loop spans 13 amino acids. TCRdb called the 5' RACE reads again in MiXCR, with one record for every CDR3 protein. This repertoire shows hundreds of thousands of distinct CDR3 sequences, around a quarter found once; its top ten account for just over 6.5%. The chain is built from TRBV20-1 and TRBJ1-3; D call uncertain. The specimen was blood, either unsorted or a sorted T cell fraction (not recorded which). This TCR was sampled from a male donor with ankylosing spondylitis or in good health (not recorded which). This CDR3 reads CSALGSDGNTIYF. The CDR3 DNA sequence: TGCAGTGCCCTCGGTTCGGACGGAAACACCATATATTTT.